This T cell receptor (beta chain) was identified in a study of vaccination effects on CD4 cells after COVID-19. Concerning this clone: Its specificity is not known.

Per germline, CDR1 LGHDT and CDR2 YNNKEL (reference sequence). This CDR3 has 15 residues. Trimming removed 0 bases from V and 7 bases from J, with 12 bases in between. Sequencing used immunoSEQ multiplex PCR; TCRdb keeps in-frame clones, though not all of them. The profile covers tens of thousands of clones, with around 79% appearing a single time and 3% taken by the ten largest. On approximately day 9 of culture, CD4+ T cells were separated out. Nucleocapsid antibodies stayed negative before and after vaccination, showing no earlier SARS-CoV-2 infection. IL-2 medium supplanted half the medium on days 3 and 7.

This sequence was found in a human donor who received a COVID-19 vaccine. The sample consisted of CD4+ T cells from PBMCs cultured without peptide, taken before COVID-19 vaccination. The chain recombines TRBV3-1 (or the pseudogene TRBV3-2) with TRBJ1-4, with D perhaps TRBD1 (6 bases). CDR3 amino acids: CASSQEQRGGEKLFF. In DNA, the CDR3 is TGTGCCAGCAGCCAAGAGCAAAGGGGGGGTGAAAAACTGTTTTTT.